A selection of T cell receptor beta chains follows, all from one sample in a study of technical replicates of blood from several donors. Repertoires were generated with immunoSEQ multiplex PCR, while TCRdb's copy carries only in-frame clones and drops some. Here the sample spans approximately 70,000 clones, about 92% being singletons. Source material: T cells isolated from PBMCs. The receptors derive from a human donor in good health. Both conserved end residues are part of each CDR3. The D gene is left open where the match is weak. Clone size is shown for a subset of rows, as once, few, many or a class of expanded clone.

D	size	V	length	J	DNA	CDR3
TRBD2	NA	TRBV19	15	TRBJ2-1	TGTGCCAGTAGTATAGGTACTAGCGGGTTCAATGAGCAGTTCTTC	CASSIGTSGFNEQFF
TRBD1	NA	TRBV30	14	TRBJ1-5	TGTGCCTGGAGTGATGGCAGGGGGGTCCAGCCCCAGCATTTT	CAWSDGRGVQPQHF
TRBD1	NA	TRBV5-4	14	TRBJ1-2	TGTGCCAGCAGCTCGCCGGGACAGGGCTTCGGCTACACCTTC	CASSSPGQGFGYTF
NA	NA	TRBV7-9	11	TRBJ2-7	TGTGCCAGCAGCTTCCAGGACGAGCAGTACTTC	CASSFQDEQYF
NA	few	TRBV4-1	17	TRBJ2-2	TGCGCCAGCAGCCAAGATTCGGGGGAAAGCTACACCGGGGAGCTGTTTTTT	CASSQDSGESYTGELFF
NA	NA	TRBV7-9	13	TRBJ1-1	TGTGCCAGCAGTCTTAGACAGGACCCTGAAGCTTTCTTT	CASSLRQDPEAFF
NA	NA	TRBV7-8	19	TRBJ2-2	TGTGCCAGCAGCTTAGTTTTACGACGGGGACTCCGGAACACCGGGGAGCTGTTTTTT	CASSLVLRRGLRNTGELFF
TRBD1	once	TRBV7-3	15	TRBJ2-1	TGTGCCAGCAGCTTAATGCCCTCTGATACAGGGGTGCAGTTCTTC	CASSLMPSDTGVQFF
TRBD2	NA	TRBV27	16	TRBJ2-1	TGTGCCAGCAGTTTTACGGGACTAGCGGGCCTCAATGAGCAGTTCTTC	CASSFTGLAGLNEQFF
NA	once	TRBV21-1	16	TRBJ2-7	TGTGCCAGCAGCAAAAGAACCGGGACTAGCGCCTACGAGCAGTACTTC	CASSKRTGTSAYEQYF
NA	NA	TRBV28	14	TRBJ1-5	TGTGCCAGCAGTTTATTCCAAAGCGCCCAGCCCCAGCATTTT	CASSLFQSAQPQHF
TRBD1	NA	TRBV27	17	TRBJ1-3	TGTGCCAGCAGTAAACTTCGGGGACAGTCTCCTGGAAACACCATATATTTT	CASSKLRGQSPGNTIYF
TRBD2	NA	TRBV7-9	16	TRBJ2-3	TGTGCCAGCAGCCAGGGACTAGCGGCTAGCACAGATACGCAGTATTTT	CASSQGLAASTDTQYF
TRBD2	NA	TRBV4-1	15	TRBJ2-7	TGCGCCAGCAGCCAAGGTGAGCGGGAGACCTACGAGCAGTACTTC	CASSQGERETYEQYF
NA	NA	TRBV27	15	TRBJ2-6	TGTGCCAGCAGTGAGATGAGCTCTGGGGCCAACGTCCTGACTTTC	CASSEMSSGANVLTF
NA	NA	TRBV9	16	TRBJ2-1	TGTGCCAGCAGCACTGATCCAGGTCCCGGAAACAATGAGCAGTTCTTC	CASSTDPGPGNNEQFF
TRBD2	NA	TRBV4-2	16	TRBJ2-7	TGTGCCAGCAGCCAAGAGGCTAGCGGGGCCTCCTACGAGCAGTACTTC	CASSQEASGASYEQYF
NA	NA	TRBV6-5	13	TRBJ1-1	TGTGCCAGCGGAATAGACAGTCACACTGAAGCTTTCTTT	CASGIDSHTEAFF
TRBD1	NA	TRBV6-5	15	TRBJ2-7	TGTGCCAGCAGAGATCCGGGACAGGGGATGGACGAGCAGTACTTC	CASRDPGQGMDEQYF
NA	NA	TRBV25-1	15	TRBJ2-3	TGTGCCAGCAGCTCCCTGAGGCAGCCATCAGATACGCAGTATTTT	CASSSLRQPSDTQYF
NA	NA	TRBV5-6	13	TRBJ1-5	TGTGCCAGCAGCTTGAAAGGAGGGCAGCCCCAGCATTTT	CASSLKGGQPQHF
TRBD2	NA	TRBV11-2	15	TRBJ2-1	TGTGCCAGCAGCCTGAGCGGGAGGATGAACAATGAGCAGTTCTTC	CASSLSGRMNNEQFF
NA	NA	TRBV27	13	TRBJ1-5	TGTGCCAGCAGTTTCCGGGTTGGCCAGCCCCAGCATTTT	CASSFRVGQPQHF
TRBD2	NA	TRBV29-1	20	TRBJ2-3	TGCACCCGTCCCCCCAGGCGGAGACTAGCGGGCGCTGCGGGGACAGATACGCAGTATTTT	CTRPPRRRLAGAAGTDTQYF
NA	NA	TRBV11-2	14	TRBJ2-2	TGTGCCAGCAGCTTAGATCGGAGATCCGGGGAGCTGTTTTTT	CASSLDRRSGELFF
TRBD2	NA	TRBV9	17	TRBJ2-2	TGTGCCAGCAGCCCCTCCCTTAGCGGGAAAAAGACCGGGGAGCTGTTTTTT	CASSPSLSGKKTGELFF
NA	NA	TRBV5-4	15	TRBJ2-5	TGTGCCAGCAGCACCCTTGAGGACTGGTCGGAGACCCAGTACTTC	CASSTLEDWSETQYF
NA	NA	TRBV14	15	TRBJ2-1	TGTGCCAGCAGCCAAGATTTCACAGCTACGGATGAGCAGTTCTTC	CASSQDFTATDEQFF
NA	NA	TRBV27	17	TRBJ1-4	TGTGCCAGCAGTTTATCGATCCAGACAACCCCGGGGGAAAAACTGTTTTTT	CASSLSIQTTPGEKLFF
TRBD2	NA	TRBV18	15	TRBJ2-5	TGTGCCAGCTCACCACCTGCGGGAGTTCGAGAGACCCAGTACTTC	CASSPPAGVRETQYF
TRBD2	NA	TRBV28	18	TRBJ2-7	TGTGCCAGCAGTTCTTTTACCCCCGGACTAGCAATAGCCTACGAGCAGTACTTC	CASSSFTPGLAIAYEQYF
NA	NA	TRBV5-1	13	TRBJ2-3	TGCGCCAGCAGCTTGGGACTTGGAGCTACGCAGTATTTT	CASSLGLGATQYF
TRBD2	NA	TRBV18	19	TRBJ2-1	TGTGCCAGCTCACCCCCTAGCGGGAGGTATTCAAAGGCCTACAATGAGCAGTTCTTC	CASSPPSGRYSKAYNEQFF
NA	few	TRBV4-1	14	TRBJ1-1	TGCGCCAGCAGCCTTATCACTGGGGCCACTGAAGCTTTCTTT	CASSLITGATEAFF
NA	NA	TRBV2	13	TRBJ2-7	TGTGCCAGCAGAGCCGGGACTTCCTACGAGCAGTACTTC	CASRAGTSYEQYF
TRBD1	NA	TRBV9	12	TRBJ2-7	TGTGCCAGCAGCGCAGGGGGCTACGAGCAGTACTTC	CASSAGGYEQYF
TRBD1	NA	TRBV6-7	16	TRBJ1-5	TGTGCCAGCAGTTACTCGACAGGGGGCGGCAATCAGCCCCAGCATTTT	CASSYSTGGGNQPQHF
TRBD2	NA	TRBV7-9	14	TRBJ2-1	TGTGCCAGCAGCTTACTAGCGGGAGACTATGAGCAGTTCTTC	CASSLLAGDYEQFF
NA	NA	TRBV30	12	TRBJ2-1	TGTGCCTGGAGTGGGCCTTACAATGAGCAGTTCTTC	CAWSGPYNEQFF
NA	NA	TRBV2	17	TRBJ1-3	TGTGCCAGCAGTGAAGGTCCAGGGGCCATATTTCGGAACACCATATATTTT	CASSEGPGAIFRNTIYF
NA	once	TRBV4-1	15	TRBJ2-2	TGCGCCAGCAGCCAACCAGCGTTGAACACCGGGGAGCTGTTTTTT	CASSQPALNTGELFF
NA	NA	TRBV7-9	12	TRBJ1-1	TGTGCCAGCAGTCCCCAGAACACTGAAGCTTTCTTT	CASSPQNTEAFF